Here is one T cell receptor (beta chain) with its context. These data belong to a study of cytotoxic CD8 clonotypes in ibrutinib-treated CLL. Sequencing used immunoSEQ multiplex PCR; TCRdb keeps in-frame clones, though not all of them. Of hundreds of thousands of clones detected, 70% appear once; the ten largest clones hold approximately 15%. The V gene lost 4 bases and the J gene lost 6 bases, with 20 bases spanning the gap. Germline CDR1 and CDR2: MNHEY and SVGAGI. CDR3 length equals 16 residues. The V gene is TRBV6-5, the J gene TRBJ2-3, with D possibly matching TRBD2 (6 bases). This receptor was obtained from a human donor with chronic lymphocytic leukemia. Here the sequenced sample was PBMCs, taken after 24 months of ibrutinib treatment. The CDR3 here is CASSSWGVARTDTQYF. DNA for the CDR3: TGTGCCAGCAGTTCCTGGGGGGTGGCGAGAACGGATACGCAGTATTTT.